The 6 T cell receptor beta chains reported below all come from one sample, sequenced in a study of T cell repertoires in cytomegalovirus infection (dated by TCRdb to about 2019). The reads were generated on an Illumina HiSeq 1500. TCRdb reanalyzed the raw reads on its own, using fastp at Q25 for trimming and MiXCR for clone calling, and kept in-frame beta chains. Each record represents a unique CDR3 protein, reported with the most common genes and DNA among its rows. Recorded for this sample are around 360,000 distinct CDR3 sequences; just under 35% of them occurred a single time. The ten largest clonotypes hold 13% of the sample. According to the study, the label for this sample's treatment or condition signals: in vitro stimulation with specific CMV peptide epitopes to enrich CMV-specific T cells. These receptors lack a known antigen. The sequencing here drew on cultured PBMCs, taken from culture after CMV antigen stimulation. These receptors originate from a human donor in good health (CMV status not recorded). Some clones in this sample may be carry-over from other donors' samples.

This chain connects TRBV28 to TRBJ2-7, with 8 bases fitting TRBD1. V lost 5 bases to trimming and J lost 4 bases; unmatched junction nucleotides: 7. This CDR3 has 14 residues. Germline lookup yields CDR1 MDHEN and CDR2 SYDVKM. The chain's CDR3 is CASSLQGARYEQYF. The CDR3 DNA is TGTGCCAGCAGTCTGCAGGGGGCGAGATACGAGCAGTACTTC.

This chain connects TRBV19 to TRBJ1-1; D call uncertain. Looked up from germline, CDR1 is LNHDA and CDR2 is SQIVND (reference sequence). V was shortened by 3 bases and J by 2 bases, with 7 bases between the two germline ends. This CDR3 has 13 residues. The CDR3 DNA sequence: TGTGCCAGTAGTATTAAAGTCAACACTGAAGCTTTCTTT. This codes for CASSIKVNTEAFF.

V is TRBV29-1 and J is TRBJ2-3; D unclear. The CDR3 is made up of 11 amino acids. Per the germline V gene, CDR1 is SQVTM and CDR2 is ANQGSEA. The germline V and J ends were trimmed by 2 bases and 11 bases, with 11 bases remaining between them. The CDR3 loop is CSVESGTRQYF. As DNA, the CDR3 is TGCAGCGTTGAATCGGGCACCCGGCAGTATTTT.

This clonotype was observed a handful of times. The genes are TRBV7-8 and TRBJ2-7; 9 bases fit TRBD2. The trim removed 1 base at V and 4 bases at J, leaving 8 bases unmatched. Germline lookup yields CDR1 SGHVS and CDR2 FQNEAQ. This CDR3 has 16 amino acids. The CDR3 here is CASSLGSAGGPYEQYV. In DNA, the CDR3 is TGTGCCAGCAGCTTAGGCTCAGCGGGAGGACCATACGAGCAGTACGTC.

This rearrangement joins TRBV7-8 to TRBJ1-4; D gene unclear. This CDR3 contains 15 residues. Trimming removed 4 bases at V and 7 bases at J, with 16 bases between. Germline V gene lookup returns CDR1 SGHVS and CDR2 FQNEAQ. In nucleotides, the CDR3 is TGTGCCAGCAGCTCTGGCCCCGGGTACTCTGAAAAACTGTTTTTT. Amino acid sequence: CASSSGPGYSEKLFF.

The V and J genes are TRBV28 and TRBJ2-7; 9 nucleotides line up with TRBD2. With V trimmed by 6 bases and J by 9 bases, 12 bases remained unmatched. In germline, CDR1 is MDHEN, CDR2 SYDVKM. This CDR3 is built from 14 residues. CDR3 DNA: TGTGCCAGCAGCCTGACTAGCGGCCGGTGGCGGCAGTACTTC. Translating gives CASSLTSGRWRQYF.